This T cell receptor (beta chain) originates from a study of control samples from healthy donors and cancer patients. Method: immunoSEQ multiplex PCR; TCRdb's copy keeps in-frame clones and lacks some. Counted here are around 170,000 clones, approximately 90% occurring once; the ten biggest clones make up around 1.5%. The V and J ends lost 5 bases and 7 bases respectively, with 10 bases between them. The germline CDR1 and CDR2 sequences are SGHNT and YENEEA. CDR3 length: 12 amino acids. The rearrangement links TRBV11-3 to TRBJ2-3; D gene uncertain. The TCR originated in a man in his thirties or forties in good health. Material for sequencing was blood. This chain's CDR3 is CASSQYSHTQYF. In nucleotides, the CDR3 is TGTGCCAGCAGCCAATACTCTCATACGCAGTATTTT.